This T cell receptor (beta chain) was retrieved from a study of shared clonotypes between healthy human individuals. A note on this clone: Other nucleotide sequences in the sample specify the same CDR3.

Sequencing was performed with immunoSEQ multiplex PCR; in TCRdb, only in-frame clones are kept and a portion is missing. The repertoire has a few million clones, around 92% of them found once; the top ten carry more than 0.35%. CDR3 length equals 13 residues. Trimming removed 7 bases at V and 1 base at J, with 8 bases between. The germline V gene encodes CDR1 SEHNR and CDR2 FQNEAQ (reference sequence). This TCR was sampled from a man aged 18 to 35 in good health. Some clones in this sample may be carry-over from other donors' samples. V and J are TRBV7-9 and TRBJ1-5; no reliable D call. What was sequenced was naive CD4+ T cells from PBMCs. Noted subset: CD45RA+ positively selected. CDR3 DNA: TGTGCCAGCACCGCGGGGAGCAATCAGCCCCAGCATTTT. The encoded protein is CASTAGSNQPQHF.